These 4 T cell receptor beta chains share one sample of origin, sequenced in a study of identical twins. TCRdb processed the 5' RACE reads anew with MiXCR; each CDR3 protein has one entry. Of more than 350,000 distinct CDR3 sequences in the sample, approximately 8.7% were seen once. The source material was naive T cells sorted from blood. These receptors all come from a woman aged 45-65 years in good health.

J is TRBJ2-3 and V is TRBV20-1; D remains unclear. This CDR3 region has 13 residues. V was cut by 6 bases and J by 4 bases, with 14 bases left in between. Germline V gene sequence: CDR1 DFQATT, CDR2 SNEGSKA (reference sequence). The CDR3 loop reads CSALLRTPDTQYF. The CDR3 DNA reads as TGCAGTGCCCTACTAAGGACCCCAGATACGCAGTATTTT.

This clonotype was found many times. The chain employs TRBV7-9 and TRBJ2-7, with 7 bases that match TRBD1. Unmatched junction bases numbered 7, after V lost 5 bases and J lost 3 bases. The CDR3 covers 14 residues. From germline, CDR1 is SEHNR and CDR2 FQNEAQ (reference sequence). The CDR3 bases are TGTGCCAGCAGCCGGGACAGTACTAACTACGAGCAGTACTTC. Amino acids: CASSRDSTNYEQYF.

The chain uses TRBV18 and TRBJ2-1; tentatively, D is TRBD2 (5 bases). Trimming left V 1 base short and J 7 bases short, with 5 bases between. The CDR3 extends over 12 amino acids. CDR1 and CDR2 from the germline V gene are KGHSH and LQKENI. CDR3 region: CASSPRENEQFF. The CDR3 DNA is TGTGCCAGCTCACCACGGGAGAATGAGCAGTTCTTC.

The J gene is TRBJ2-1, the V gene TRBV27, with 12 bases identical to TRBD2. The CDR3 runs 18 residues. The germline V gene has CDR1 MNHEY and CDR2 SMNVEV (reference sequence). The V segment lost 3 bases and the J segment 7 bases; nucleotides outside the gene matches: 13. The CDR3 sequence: CASSLPGETSGSYNEQFF. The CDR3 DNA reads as TGTGCCAGCAGTTTGCCGGGAGAGACTAGCGGGAGTTATAATGAGCAGTTCTTC.